This T cell receptor (beta chain) came from a study of cytomegalovirus exposure and HLA in healthy donors. General study points: As a later analysis revealed, most CMV-associated TCR beta chains appeared HLA-restricted. Reports indicate that TCR beta sequences accurately predicted the HLA-A and HLA-B alleles of most subjects.

In its sample, this clone was seen once. What it recognizes is unknown. 60 Vbeta and 13 Jbeta primers were used in PCR. The method was immunoSEQ multiplex PCR; TCRdb's version includes in-frame clones alone and lacks a portion of them. Of 160,000 or so clones listed, approximately 79% are singletons. The germline CDR1 and CDR2 sequences are WNHNN and SYGVQD (reference sequence). V lost 2 bases and J 1 base, leaving 7 bases between the germline ends. The CDR3 is 14 residues long. V and J are TRBV10-1 and TRBJ2-3; unclear D gene. The sample taken for sequencing was PBMCs. The sequence was obtained from a man aged 35-49 years in good health and CMV-seropositive. The CDR3 nucleotides are TGCGCCAGCAGTGAGGCTCGGGGCACAGATACGCAGTATTTT. Residues: CASSEARGTDTQYF.